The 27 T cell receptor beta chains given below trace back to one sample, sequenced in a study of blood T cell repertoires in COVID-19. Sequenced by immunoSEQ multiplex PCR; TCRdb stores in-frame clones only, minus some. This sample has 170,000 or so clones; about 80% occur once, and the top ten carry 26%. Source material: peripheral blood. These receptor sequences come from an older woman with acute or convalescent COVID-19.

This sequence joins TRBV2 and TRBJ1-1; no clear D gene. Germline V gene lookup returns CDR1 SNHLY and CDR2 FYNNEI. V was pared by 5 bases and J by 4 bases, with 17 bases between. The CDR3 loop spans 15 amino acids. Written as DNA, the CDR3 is TGTGCCAGCAGTCCGATGAGGGTTCGGGCCACTGAAGCTTTCTTT. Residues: CASSPMRVRATEAFF.

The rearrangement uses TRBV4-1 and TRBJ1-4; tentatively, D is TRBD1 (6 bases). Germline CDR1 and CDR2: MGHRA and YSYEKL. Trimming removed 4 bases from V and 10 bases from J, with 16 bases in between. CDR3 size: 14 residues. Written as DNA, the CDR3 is TGCGCCAGCAGCCCCGGACCCAGAGGGGGAAAACTGTTTTTT. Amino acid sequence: CASSPGPRGGKLFF.

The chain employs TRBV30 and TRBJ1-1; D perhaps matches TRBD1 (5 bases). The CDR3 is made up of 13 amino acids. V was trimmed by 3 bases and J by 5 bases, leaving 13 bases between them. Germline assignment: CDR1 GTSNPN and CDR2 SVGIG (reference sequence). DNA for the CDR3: TGTGCCTGGAGCGCCAATAGGGGTACTGAAGCTTTCTTT. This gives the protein CAWSANRGTEAFF.

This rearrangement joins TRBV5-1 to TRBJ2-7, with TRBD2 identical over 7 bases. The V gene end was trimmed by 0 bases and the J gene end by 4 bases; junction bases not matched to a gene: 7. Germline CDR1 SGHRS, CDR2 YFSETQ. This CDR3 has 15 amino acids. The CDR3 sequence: CASSLGAGEVYEQYF. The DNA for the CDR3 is TGCGCCAGCAGCTTGGGGGCGGGAGAAGTTTACGAGCAGTACTTC.

The CDR3 DNA is TGTGCCAGCAGCAGCCGAGCGGCTAGCACAGATACGCAGTATTTT. It encodes CASSSRAASTDTQYF. The J gene is TRBJ2-3, the V gene TRBV9; the D gene is possibly TRBD2 (5 bases). Trimming removed 4 bases from V and 0 bases from J, with 12 bases in between. The CDR3 covers 15 residues. Germline V gives CDR1 SGDLS, CDR2 YYNGEE.

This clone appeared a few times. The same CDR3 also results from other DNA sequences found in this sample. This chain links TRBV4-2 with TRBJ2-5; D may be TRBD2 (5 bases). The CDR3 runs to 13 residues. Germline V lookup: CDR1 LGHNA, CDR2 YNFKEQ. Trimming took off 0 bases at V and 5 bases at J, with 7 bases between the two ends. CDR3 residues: CASSQEGGETQYF. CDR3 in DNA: TGTGCCAGCAGCCAAGAGGGCGGGGAGACCCAGTACTTC.

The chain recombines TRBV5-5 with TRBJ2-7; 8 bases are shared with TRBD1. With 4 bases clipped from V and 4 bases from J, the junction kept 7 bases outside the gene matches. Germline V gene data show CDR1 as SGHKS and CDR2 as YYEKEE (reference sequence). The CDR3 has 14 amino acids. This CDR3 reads CASSQTGGGYEQYF. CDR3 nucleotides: TGTGCCAGCAGCCAAACAGGGGGTGGATACGAGCAGTACTTC.

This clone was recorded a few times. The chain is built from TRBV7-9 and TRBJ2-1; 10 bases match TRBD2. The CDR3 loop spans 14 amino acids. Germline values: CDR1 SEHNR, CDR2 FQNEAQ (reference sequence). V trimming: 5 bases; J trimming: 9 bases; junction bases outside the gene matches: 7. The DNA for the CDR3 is TGTGCCAGCAGCGAGACTAGCGGGCAGACTGAGCAGTTCTTC. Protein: CASSETSGQTEQFF.

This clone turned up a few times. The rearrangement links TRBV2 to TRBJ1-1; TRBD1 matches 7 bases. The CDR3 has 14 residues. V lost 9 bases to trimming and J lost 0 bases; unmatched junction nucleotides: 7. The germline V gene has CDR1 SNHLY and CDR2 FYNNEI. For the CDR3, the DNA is TGTGCCAGTAGGGACAGAAACATGAACACTGAAGCTTTCTTT. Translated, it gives CASRDRNMNTEAFF.

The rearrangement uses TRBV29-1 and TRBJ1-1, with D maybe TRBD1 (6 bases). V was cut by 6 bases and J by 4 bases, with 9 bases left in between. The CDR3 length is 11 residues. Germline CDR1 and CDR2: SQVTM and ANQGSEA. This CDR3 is CSVSGATEAFF. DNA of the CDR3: TGCAGCGTCTCAGGGGCCACTGAAGCTTTCTTT. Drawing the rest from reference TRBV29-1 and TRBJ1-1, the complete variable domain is SAVISQKPSRDICQRGTSLTIQCQVDSQVTMMFWYRQQPGQSLTLIATANQGSEATYESGFVIDKFPISRPNLTFSTLTVSNMSPEDSSIYLCSVSGATEAFFGQGTRLTVV.

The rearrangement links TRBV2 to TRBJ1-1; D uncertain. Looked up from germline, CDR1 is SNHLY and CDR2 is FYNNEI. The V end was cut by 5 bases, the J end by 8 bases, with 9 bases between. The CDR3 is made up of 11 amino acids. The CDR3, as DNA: TGTGCCAGCAGTACCAGGTGGGAAGCTTTCTTT. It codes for CASSTRWEAFF. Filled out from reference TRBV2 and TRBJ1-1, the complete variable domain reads EPEVTQTPSHQVTQMGQEVILRCVPISNHLYFYWYRQILGQKVEFLVSFYNNEISEKSEIFDDQFSVERPDGSNFTLKIRSTKLEDSAMYFCASSTRWEAFFGQGTRLTVV.

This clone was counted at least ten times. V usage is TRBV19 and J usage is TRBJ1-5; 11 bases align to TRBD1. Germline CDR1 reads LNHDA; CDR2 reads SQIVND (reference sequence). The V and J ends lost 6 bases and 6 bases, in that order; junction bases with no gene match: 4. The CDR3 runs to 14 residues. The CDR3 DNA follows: TGTGCCAGTAGCCAGGGACAGGGGGGTCAGCCCCAGCATTTT. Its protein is CASSQGQGGQPQHF.

CDR3 sequence: CASTGWPSGSPLHF. CDR3 DNA: TGTGCCAGCACCGGGTGGCCCTCCGGTTCACCCCTCCACTTT. This chain links TRBV2 with TRBJ1-6, with D hard to call. The CDR3 is 14 residues long. CDR1 is SNHLY, CDR2 FYNNEI, per germline. V was clipped by 7 bases and J by 9 bases, with 16 bases between them.

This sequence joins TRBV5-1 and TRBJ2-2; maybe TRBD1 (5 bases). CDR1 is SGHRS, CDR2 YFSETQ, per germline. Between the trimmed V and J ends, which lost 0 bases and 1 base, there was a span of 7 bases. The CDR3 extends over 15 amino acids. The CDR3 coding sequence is TGCGCCAGCAGCTTGGTAGGGGTGAACACCGGGGAGCTGTTTTTT. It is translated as CASSLVGVNTGELFF.

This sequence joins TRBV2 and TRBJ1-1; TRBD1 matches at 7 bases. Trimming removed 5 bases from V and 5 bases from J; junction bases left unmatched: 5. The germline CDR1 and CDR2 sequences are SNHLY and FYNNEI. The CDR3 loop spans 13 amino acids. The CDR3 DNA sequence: TGTGCCAGCAGTTCAGGGGGGCGGACTGAAGCTTTCTTT. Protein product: CASSSGGRTEAFF.

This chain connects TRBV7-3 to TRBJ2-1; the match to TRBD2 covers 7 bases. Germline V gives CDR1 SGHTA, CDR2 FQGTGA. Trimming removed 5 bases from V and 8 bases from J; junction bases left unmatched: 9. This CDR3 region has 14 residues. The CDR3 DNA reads TGTGCCAGCAGCGCTAACCCCACTAGCGATGAGCAGTTCTTC. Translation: CASSANPTSDEQFF.

The DNA for the CDR3 is TGTGCCAGTAGTATTCGGGGATTCGCCGGGGAGCTGTTTTTT. Its translation is CASSIRGFAGELFF. The rearrangement uses TRBV19 and TRBJ2-2; D is perhaps TRBD2 (5 bases). V was clipped by 3 bases and J by 6 bases, with 11 bases between them. Germline CDR1 reads LNHDA; CDR2 reads SQIVND (reference sequence). This CDR3 has 14 amino acids.

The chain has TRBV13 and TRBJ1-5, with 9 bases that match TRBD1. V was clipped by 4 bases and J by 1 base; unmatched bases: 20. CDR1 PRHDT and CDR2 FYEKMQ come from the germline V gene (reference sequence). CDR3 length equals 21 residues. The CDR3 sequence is CASSSTHLVPGQGPSNQPQHF. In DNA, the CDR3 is TGTGCCAGCAGCTCAACACATCTGGTACCGGGACAGGGACCAAGCAATCAGCCCCAGCATTTT.

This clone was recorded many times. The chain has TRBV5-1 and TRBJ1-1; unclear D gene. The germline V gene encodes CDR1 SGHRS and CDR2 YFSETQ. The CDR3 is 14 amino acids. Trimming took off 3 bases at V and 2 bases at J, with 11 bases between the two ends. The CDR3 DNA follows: TGCGCCAGCAGCTGGAGTCAGTTAAACACTGAAGCTTTCTTT. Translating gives CASSWSQLNTEAFF.

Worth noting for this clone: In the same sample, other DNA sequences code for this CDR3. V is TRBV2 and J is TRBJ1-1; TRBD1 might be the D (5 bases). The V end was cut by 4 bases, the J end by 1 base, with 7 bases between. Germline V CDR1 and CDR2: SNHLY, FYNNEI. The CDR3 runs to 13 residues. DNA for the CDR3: TGTGCCAGCAGTGCTGACAGGAACACTGAAGCTTTCTTT. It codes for CASSADRNTEAFF.

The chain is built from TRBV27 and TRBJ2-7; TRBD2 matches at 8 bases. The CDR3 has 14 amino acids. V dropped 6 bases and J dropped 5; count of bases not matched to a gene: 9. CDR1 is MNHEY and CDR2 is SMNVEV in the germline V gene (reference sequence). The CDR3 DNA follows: TGTGCCAGCAGGCCTAGCGGGTCTCCTAACGAGCAGTACTTC. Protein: CASRPSGSPNEQYF.

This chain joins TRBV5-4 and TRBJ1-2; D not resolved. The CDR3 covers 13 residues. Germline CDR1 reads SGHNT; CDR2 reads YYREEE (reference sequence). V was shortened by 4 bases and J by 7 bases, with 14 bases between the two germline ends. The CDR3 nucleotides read TGTGCCAGCAGCCTAGGAACTCGGAGTGGCTACACCTTC. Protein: CASSLGTRSGYTF.

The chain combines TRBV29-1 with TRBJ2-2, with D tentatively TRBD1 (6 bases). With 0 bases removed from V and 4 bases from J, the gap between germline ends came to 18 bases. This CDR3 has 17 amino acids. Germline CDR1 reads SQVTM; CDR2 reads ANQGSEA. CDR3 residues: CSVEDRTTGSGTGELFF. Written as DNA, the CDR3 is TGCAGCGTTGAAGATCGTACAACAGGGAGTGGCACCGGGGAGCTGTTTTTT.

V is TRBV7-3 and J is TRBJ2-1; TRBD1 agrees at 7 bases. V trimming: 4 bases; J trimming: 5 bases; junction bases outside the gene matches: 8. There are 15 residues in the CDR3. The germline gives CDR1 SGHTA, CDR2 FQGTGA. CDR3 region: CASSSTRTGDNEQFF. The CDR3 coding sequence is TGTGCCAGCAGCTCTACTCGGACAGGAGACAATGAGCAGTTCTTC.

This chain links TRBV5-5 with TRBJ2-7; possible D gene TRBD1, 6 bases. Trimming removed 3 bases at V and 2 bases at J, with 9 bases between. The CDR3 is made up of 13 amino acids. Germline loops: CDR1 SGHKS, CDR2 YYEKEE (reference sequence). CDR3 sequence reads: CASSSRGTYEQYF. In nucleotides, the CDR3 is TGTGCCAGCAGCTCCAGGGGAACCTACGAGCAGTACTTC. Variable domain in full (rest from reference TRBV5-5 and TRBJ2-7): DAGVTQSPTHLIKTRGQQVTLRCSPISGHKSVSWYQQVLGQGPQFIFQYYEKEERGRGNFPDRFSARQFPNYSSELNVNALLLGDSALYLCASSSRGTYEQYFGPGTRLTVT.

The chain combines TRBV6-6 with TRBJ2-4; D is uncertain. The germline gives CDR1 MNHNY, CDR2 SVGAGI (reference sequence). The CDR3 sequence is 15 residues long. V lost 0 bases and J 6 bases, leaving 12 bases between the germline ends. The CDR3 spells CASSYSPDRGNIQYF. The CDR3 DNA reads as TGTGCCAGCAGTTACTCGCCAGACCGAGGAAACATTCAGTACTTC.

The CDR3 DNA sequence: TGCGCCAGCAGCTTGGCGGGACGGGGACTGGGGGTAAGCTCCTACGAGCAGTACTTC. Residues: CASSLAGRGLGVSSYEQYF. The chain employs TRBV5-1 and TRBJ2-7, with a tentative D call TRBD2 (6 bases). CDR1 and CDR2 (germline): SGHRS, YFSETQ. This CDR3 spans 19 amino acids. V was clipped by 0 bases and J by 0 bases, with 22 bases between them. The full variable domain, completed using reference TRBV5-1 and TRBJ2-7, is KAGVTQTPRYLIKTRGQQVTLSCSPISGHRSVSWYQQTPGQGLQFLFEYFSETQRNKGNFPGRFSGRQFSNSRSEMNVSTLELGDSALYLCASSLAGRGLGVSSYEQYFGPGTRLTVT.